The text below deals with one T cell receptor (beta chain). As originally analysed: Scientists estimated how many nucleated cells there were by amplifying reference gene primers. TCRdb's copy holds only in-frame clones and misses some; the assay was immunoSEQ multiplex PCR. V, J and clone size are those of that table, while D and trimming were read from the DNA. The sample lists some 47,000 clones, about nine tenths occurring once. The data stem from a study of blood T cell repertoires in COVID-19. At the level of the study: Sources were T cells, B-cell-depleted T cells, or PBMCs; the material itself was cDNA or gDNA.

Sequencing used peripheral blood. The TCR originated in an elderly woman in a cohort sampled during active or convalescent COVID-19.

The CDR3 loop is CASSIDPDIGSPLHF. As DNA, the CDR3 is TGTGCCAGTAGTATAGATCCGGACATCGGTTCACCCCTCCACTTT. The genes are TRBV19 and TRBJ1-6, with TRBD1 as a possible D gene (5 bases). The CDR3 is 15 amino acids. Germline V gene lookup returns CDR1 LNHDA and CDR2 SQIVND (reference sequence). V gave up 0 bases and J gave up 9 bases, with 12 bases separating them.